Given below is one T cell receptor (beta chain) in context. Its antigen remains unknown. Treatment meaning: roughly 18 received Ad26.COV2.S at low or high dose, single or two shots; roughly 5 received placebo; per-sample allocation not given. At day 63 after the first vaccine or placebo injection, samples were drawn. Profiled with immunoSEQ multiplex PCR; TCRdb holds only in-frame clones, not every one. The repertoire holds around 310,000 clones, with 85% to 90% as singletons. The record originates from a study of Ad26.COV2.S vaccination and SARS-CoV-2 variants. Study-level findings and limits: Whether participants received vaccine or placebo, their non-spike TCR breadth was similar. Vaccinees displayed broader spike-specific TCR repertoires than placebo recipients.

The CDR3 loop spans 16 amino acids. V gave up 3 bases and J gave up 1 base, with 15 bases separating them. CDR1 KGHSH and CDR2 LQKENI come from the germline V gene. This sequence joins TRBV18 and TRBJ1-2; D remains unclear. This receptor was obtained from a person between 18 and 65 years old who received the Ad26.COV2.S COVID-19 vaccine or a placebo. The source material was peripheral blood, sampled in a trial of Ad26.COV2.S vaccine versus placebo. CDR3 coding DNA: TGTGCCAGCTCACCCTCCCCGGAGACTTTTAACTATGGCTACACCTTC. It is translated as CASSPSPETFNYGYTF.